This T cell receptor (beta chain) was captured by sequencing in a study of T cells after posttransplantation cyclophosphamide (dated by TCRdb to the mid-2010s). At the level of the whole study: Using TRB sequencing, the study followed how the T cell repertoire rebuilt after myeloablative bone marrow transplantation with posttransplantation cyclophosphamide given as GVHD prophylaxis. Samples from 35 PTCy-treated patients and over 15 related bone marrow donors of those patients were subjected to antigen receptor sequencing. TRB sequencing was performed on blood from all 35 or so PTCy patients with 1-year posttransplant specimens. In 3 patients, up to about 3 additional blood samples taken between 2 and 5.2 years after transplant also underwent TRB sequencing, as did pretransplant blood from 4 patients. Because TRA and TRB clonality were tightly correlated in several samples, subsequent TCR analyses were focused on TRB only. Public TRB sequences were checked against a database of over 3,500 sequences associated with responses to pathogens, tumor antigens, self-antigens and alloantigens.

As to this clone: Its antigen is still unknown. No clone much larger than this one lies a single base away; base qualities are absent.

Genomic DNA was the input for TRB sequencing, which was run either with the immunoSEQ assay at survey resolution or with the hsTCRB kit. The paper's data handling went like this. The immunoSEQ software handled the initial read processing, while the LymphoSeq R package was used for the repertoire analyses. Clonality was computed as 1 minus normalized Shannon entropy; Gini coefficient was also calculated for each TRB dataset. Phenotypes of unsorted samples were inferred by mapping TRB sequences from sorted subsets of the recipient or donor onto the same recipient's unsorted samples. In TCRdb, the immuneACCESS table is reduced to in-frame sequences with V and J assigned. These tables do not hold every clone; where another copy was compared, an unresolved V gene accounts for under half, and the others remain unexplained. V, J and clone size are those of that table, while D and trimming were read from the DNA. The sample table lists around 22,000 clones, roughly nine tenths of them with a count of one. Clones ranked in the top ten supply around 10% of the sample.

Per the publication, the treatment or condition label means: high-dose cyclophosphamide on days +3 and +4 as single-agent GVHD prophylaxis. Patients in the PTCy group got busulfan and fludarabine conditioning, a marrow graft from a related or unrelated donor, and cyclophosphamide on days +3 and +4. PTCy-treated patients came from a prospective multi-institutional clinical trial. Peripheral blood and bone marrow mononuclear cells were isolated by Ficoll-Hypaque density centrifugation and were cryopreserved. General findings and caveats noted by the study authors: Across 45 to 50 patients, TRB clonality was highly associated with recipient CMV seropositivity and CMV reactivation, and PTCy diversity was similar to diversity in CNI/methotrexate controls. Donor-recipient similarity was low at 1-2 months but increased during the first year, and donor CD8+ memory clones often dominated later blood repertoires. The TRB repertoires of T cells infiltrating skin or GI tract showed only limited overlap with the TRB repertoires of T cells in blood.

In the germline V gene, CDR1 corresponds to MDHEN and CDR2 to SYDVKM. Including cysteine and phenylalanine, the CDR3 has 15 amino acids. The DNA shown is the 45-base CDR3, in frame from base 1. The trim is 5 bases for V and 0 bases for J, with a gap of 11 bases between the germline ends. The material sequenced was PBMCs, taken after allogeneic stem cell transplant with posttransplant cyclophosphamide. The receptor was isolated from a female patient between 30 and 40 years old who received an allogeneic stem cell transplant from an unrelated donor, was CMV-positive, and had no GVHD. The graft donor may be the source of some T cells after a transplant. The sequence joins TRBV28 to TRBJ1-5, with no confidently assigned D gene. The CDR3 is CASSPREHSNQPQHF. The DNA reads as follows: TGTGCCAGCAGTCCACGTGAGCATAGCAATCAGCCCCAGCATTTT.